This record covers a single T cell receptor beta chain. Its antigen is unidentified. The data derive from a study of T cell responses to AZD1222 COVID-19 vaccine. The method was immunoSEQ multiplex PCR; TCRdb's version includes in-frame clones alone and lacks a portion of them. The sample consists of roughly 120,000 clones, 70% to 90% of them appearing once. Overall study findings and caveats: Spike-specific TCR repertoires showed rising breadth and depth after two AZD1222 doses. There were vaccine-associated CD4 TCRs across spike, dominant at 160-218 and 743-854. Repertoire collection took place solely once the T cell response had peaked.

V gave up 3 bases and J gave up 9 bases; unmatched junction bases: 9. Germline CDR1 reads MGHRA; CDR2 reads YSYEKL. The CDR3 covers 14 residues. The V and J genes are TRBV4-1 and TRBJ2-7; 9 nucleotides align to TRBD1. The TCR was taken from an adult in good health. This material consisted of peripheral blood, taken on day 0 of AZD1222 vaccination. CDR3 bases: TGCGCCAGCAGCCAGGTTCAACAGGGGGCTTTGCAGTACTTC. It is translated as CASSQVQQGALQYF.